This T cell receptor beta chain came from a study of blood T cell repertoires in COVID-19. The overall study: PBMCs, B-cell-depleted T cells, or T cells were the source of the cDNA or gDNA that made up the material.

The CDR3 length is 14 residues. With 2 bases clipped from V and 2 bases from J, the junction kept 3 bases outside the gene matches. Germline values: CDR1 SNHLY, CDR2 FYNNEI. Per the authors' pipeline: Amplifying reference gene primers gave estimates of nucleated cell counts. Some clones are missing from TCRdb's copy, which holds only in-frame ones; the method was immunoSEQ multiplex PCR. V, J and clone size derive from that table, while D and trimming were established from the DNA sequence. The table has 200,000 to 300,000 clones, 84% seen once. The source of this sequence is a human donor in a cohort sampled during active COVID-19. This rearrangement joins TRBV2 to TRBJ2-7, with 7 positions matching TRBD2. The specimen was peripheral blood. CDR3 in amino acids: CASSERLAAYEQYF. As DNA, the CDR3 is TGTGCCAGCAGTGAACGGCTAGCGGCCTACGAGCAGTACTTC.